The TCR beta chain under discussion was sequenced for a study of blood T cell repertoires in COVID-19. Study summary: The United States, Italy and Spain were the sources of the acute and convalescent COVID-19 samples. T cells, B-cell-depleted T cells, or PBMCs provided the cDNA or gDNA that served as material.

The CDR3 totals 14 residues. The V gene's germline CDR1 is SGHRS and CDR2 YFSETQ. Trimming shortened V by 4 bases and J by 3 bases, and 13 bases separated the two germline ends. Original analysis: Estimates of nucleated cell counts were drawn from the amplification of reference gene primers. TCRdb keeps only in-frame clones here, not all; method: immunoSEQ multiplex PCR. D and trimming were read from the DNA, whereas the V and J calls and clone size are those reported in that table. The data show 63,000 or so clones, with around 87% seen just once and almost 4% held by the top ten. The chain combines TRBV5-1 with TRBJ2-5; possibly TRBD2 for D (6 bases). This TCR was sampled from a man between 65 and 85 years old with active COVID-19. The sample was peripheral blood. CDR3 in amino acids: CASSIPSGEETQYF. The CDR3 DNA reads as TGCGCCAGCAGCATCCCCTCGGGGGAAGAGACCCAGTACTTC. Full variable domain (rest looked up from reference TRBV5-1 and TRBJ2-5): KAGVTQTPRYLIKTRGQQVTLSCSPISGHRSVSWYQQTPGQGLQFLFEYFSETQRNKGNFPGRFSGRQFSNSRSEMNVSTLELGDSALYLCASSIPSGEETQYFGPGTRLLVL.